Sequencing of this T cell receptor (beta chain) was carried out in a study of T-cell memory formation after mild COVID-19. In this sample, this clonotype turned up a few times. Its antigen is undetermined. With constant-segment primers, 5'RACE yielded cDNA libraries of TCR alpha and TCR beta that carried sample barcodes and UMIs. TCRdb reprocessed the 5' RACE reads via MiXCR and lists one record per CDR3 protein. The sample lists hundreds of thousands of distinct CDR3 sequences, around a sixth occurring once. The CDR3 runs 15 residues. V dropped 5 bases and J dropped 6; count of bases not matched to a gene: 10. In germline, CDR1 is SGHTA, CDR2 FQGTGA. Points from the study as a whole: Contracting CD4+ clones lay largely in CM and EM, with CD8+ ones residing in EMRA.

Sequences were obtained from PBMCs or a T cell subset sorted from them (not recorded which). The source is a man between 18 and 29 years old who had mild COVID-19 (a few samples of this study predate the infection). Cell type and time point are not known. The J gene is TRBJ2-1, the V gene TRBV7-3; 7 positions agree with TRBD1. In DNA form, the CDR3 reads TGTGCCAGCAGCCCCACTCTGGACAGGTTCAATGAGCAGTTCTTC. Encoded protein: CASSPTLDRFNEQFF.